These 26 T cell receptor beta chains were all obtained from the same sample, sequenced in a study of human T cells and chemical hapten exposure (dated by TCRdb to 2020 to 2023). The library came from RACE. Instrument on record: NextSeq 500. TCRdb trimmed the raw reads at Q25, called clones with MiXCR and kept productive beta chains. CDR3 protein duplicates are merged, each entry listing the most common genes and DNA. In this sample the table shows fewer than 200,000 distinct CDR3 sequences, 25% to 35% of which occur a single time. The ten most abundant clones make up about 2.1% of the sample. The time point label corresponds to: patch test 3, about 24 weeks after DPC sensitization. The treatment or condition tag for this specimen amounts to: therapeutic diphenylcyclopropenone sensitization with weekly scalp DPC. The sample was whole blood, taken in connection with sensitization to the hapten diphenylcyclopropenone (DPC). The receptors were sampled from a woman younger than 35 with alopecia areata. Some clones in this sample may be carry-over from other donors' samples.

This clonotype has only a few counts. CDR3 sequence reads: CASRRTAPLNTEAFF. The CDR3 nucleotides read TGTGCCAGCCGCAGGACAGCCCCTTTGAACACTGAAGCTTTCTTT. The chain couples TRBV6-2 or TRBV6-3 to TRBJ1-1; TRBD1 is a possible D gene (6 bases). Trimming pared 8 bases from V and 0 bases from J, leaving 16 bases between. The CDR3 is made up of 15 amino acids. Germline CDR1 MNHEY, CDR2 SVGEGT.

This clonotype was counted a few times. This chain joins TRBV20-1 and TRBJ2-1, with a possible D match to TRBD2 (5 bases). This CDR3 spans 15 amino acids. Trimming shortened V by 0 bases and J by 2 bases, and 11 bases separated the two germline ends. The germline V gene encodes CDR1 DFQATT and CDR2 SNEGSKA (reference sequence). The CDR3: CSARDRTRAYNEQFF. DNA of the CDR3: TGCAGTGCTAGAGATAGAACTAGAGCCTACAATGAGCAGTTCTTC.

This chain connects TRBV12-3 or TRBV12-4 to TRBJ1-2; D ambiguous. V was clipped by 10 bases and J by 1 base, with 19 bases between them. The CDR3 totals 15 residues. The CDR3 region is CATQRHLRNNYGYTF. For the CDR3, the DNA is TGTGCCACCCAGAGGCATTTGCGGAATAACTATGGCTACACCTTC.

V gene TRBV28 combines with J gene TRBJ1-1; D gene ambiguous. There are 14 residues in the CDR3. V was pared by 4 bases and J by 4 bases, with 13 bases between. Germline lookup yields CDR1 MDHEN and CDR2 SYDVKM. This CDR3 reads CASSSPAARTEAFF. The DNA for the CDR3 is TGTGCCAGCAGTTCTCCGGCGGCGCGCACTGAAGCTTTCTTT.

This clonotype was seen a few times. The chain's CDR3 is CASRGAGVAEQFF. As DNA, the CDR3 is TGCGCCAGCAGGGGGGCGGGGGTCGCTGAGCAGTTCTTC. This chain links TRBV5-1 with TRBJ2-1; tentative D call: TRBD2 (7 bases). V lost 5 bases, J lost 9 bases, and 15 bases lay in between. Germline V gives CDR1 SGHRS, CDR2 YFSETQ. This CDR3 spans 13 amino acids.

The chain carries TRBV3-1 and TRBJ2-7, with D unresolved. Germline-derived CDR1 and CDR2 are LGHDT and YNNKEL (reference sequence). Trimming shortened V by 6 bases and J by 0 bases, and 12 bases separated the two germline ends. The CDR3 totals 14 residues. The CDR3 is CASSRDTRSYEQYF. The CDR3 DNA sequence: TGTGCCAGCAGTCGAGACACTCGCTCCTACGAGCAGTACTTC.

The chain links TRBV6-2 or TRBV6-3 to TRBJ2-1; D is possibly TRBD1 (5 bases). From germline, CDR1 is MNHEY and CDR2 SVGEGT. The CDR3 covers 12 residues. The V and J ends lost 7 bases and 6 bases respectively, with 10 bases between them. CDR3 sequence (DNA): TGTGCCAGCAAAGGGGCTGGCAATGAGCAGTTCTTC. The encoded protein is CASKGAGNEQFF.

This rearrangement joins TRBV20-1 to TRBJ1-1; D call uncertain. Germline values: CDR1 DFQATT, CDR2 SNEGSKA (reference sequence). The V and J ends lost 0 bases and 8 bases respectively, with 19 bases between them. CDR3 length: 15 residues. Here the CDR3 reads CSARDRRQGSTEAFF. CDR3 DNA sequence: TGCAGTGCTAGAGATAGGAGGCAAGGGTCTACCGAAGCTTTCTTT.

The chain uses TRBV5-6 and TRBJ2-5; D is undetermined. With 1 base removed from V and 4 bases from J, the gap between germline ends came to 11 bases. Germline CDR1 reads SGHDT; CDR2 reads YYEEEE. There are 14 residues in the CDR3. CDR3 bases: TGTGCCAGCAGCTTGAACCCTCCCCGAGAGACCCAGTACTTC. Protein: CASSLNPPRETQYF.

The rearrangement links TRBV9 to TRBJ2-7, with 8 bases identical to TRBD2. Trimming removed 3 bases from V and 2 bases from J; junction bases left unmatched: 4. This CDR3 has 14 residues. CDR1 and CDR2 (germline): SGDLS, YYNGEE. The CDR3 spells CASSASGGTYEQYF. The CDR3, as DNA: TGTGCCAGCAGCGCGAGCGGGGGAACCTACGAGCAGTACTTC.

This clonotype was seen only a few times. The rearrangement uses TRBV24-1 and TRBJ1-2, with 7 positions matching TRBD1. CDR3 length: 12 amino acids. V gave up 6 bases and J gave up 5 bases; unmatched junction bases: 2. CDR1 is KGHDR and CDR2 is SFDVKD in the germline V gene. CDR3 DNA: TGTGCCACCAGTCCGGGACAGTATGGCTACACCTTC. Translated: CATSPGQYGYTF.

The chain recombines TRBV10-3 with TRBJ2-1; 10 nucleotides agree with TRBD2. In germline, CDR1 is ENHRY, CDR2 SYGVKD. This CDR3 is 14 amino acids long. V shed 3 bases and J 8 bases; nucleotides not matched to a gene: 4. CDR3 coding DNA: TGTGCCATCAGTGACCTAGCGGGAGTTCATGAGCAGTTCTTC. It is translated as CAISDLAGVHEQFF.

The rearrangement links TRBV11-2 to TRBJ2-2, with TRBD1 identical over 9 bases. Trimming cost V 4 bases and J 7 bases; bases outside gene matches: 7. Looked up from germline, CDR1 is SGHAT and CDR2 is FQNNGV. The CDR3 is made up of 15 amino acids. The CDR3 DNA reads as TGTGCCAGCAGCTCCAGGACAGGGGTGGTCGGGGAGCTGTTTTTT. This encodes CASSSRTGVVGELFF. Full variable domain (remainder filled in from reference TRBV11-2 and TRBJ2-2): EAGVAQSPRYKIIEKRQSVAFWCNPISGHATLYWYQQILGQGPKLLIQFQNNGVVDDSQLPKDRFSAERLKGVDSTLKIQPAKLEDSAVYLCASSSRTGVVGELFFGEGSRLTVL.

This clonotype came up a few times. V gene TRBV6-4 combines with J gene TRBJ1-1; D not resolved. V lost 3 bases and J 5 bases, leaving 10 bases between the germline ends. The CDR3 is 13 residues long. Germline V gene lookup returns CDR1 MRHNA and CDR2 SNTAGT. The DNA for the CDR3 is TGTGCCAGCAGTGAAGGATCAGGTACTGAAGCTTTCTTT. Translation: CASSEGSGTEAFF.

This clonotype turned up a few times. The chain links TRBV9 to TRBJ2-7, with a tentative D call TRBD2 (6 bases). The V end lost 4 bases, the J end lost 5 bases, and 13 bases lay between the germline ends. Germline V lookup: CDR1 SGDLS, CDR2 YYNGEE. The CDR3 spans 13 residues. The CDR3 loop reads CASSPIGEDEQYF. DNA for the CDR3: TGTGCCAGCAGCCCTATCGGGGAGGACGAGCAGTACTTC. Full variable domain (missing parts from reference TRBV9 and TRBJ2-7): DSGVTQTPKHLITATGQRVTLRCSPRSGDLSVYWYQQSLDQGLQFLIQYYNGEERAKGNILERFSAQQFPDLHSELNLSSLELGDSALYFCASSPIGEDEQYFGPGTRLTVT.

J is TRBJ1-6 and V is TRBV11-2; D perhaps matches TRBD1 (6 bases). Germline lookup yields CDR1 SGHAT and CDR2 FQNNGV. The V gene lost 5 bases and the J gene lost 1 base, with 15 bases spanning the gap. This CDR3 has 17 amino acids. The CDR3 region is CASSPRGGSSYNSPLHF. The CDR3 nucleotides are TGTGCCAGCAGCCCGAGGGGGGGAAGTTCCTATAATTCACCCCTCCACTTT.

This clonotype has only a few counts. The J gene is TRBJ1-1, the V gene TRBV4-1; unclear D gene. The CDR3 spans 14 residues. In germline, CDR1 is MGHRA, CDR2 YSYEKL. The V and J ends lost 0 bases and 4 bases respectively, with 9 bases between them. In nucleotides, the CDR3 is TGCGCCAGCAGCCAAGATCTAAGGGCCACTGAAGCTTTCTTT. It codes for CASSQDLRATEAFF.

V gene TRBV7-9 combines with J gene TRBJ1-1, with 7 bases aligning to TRBD1. CDR1 SEHNR and CDR2 FQNEAQ come from the germline V gene (reference sequence). J gave up 1 base and V 0 bases, and 8 bases lay outside the gene matches. The CDR3 runs to 17 residues. The CDR3 DNA follows: TGTGCCAGCAGCTTAGCGCTAATAGGGGGCCCGAACACTGAAGCTTTCTTT. This sequence encodes CASSLALIGGPNTEAFF.

The chain has TRBV3-1 and TRBJ2-5; D is possibly TRBD2 (5 bases). The V gene lost 4 bases and the J gene lost 6 bases, with 12 bases spanning the gap. The CDR3 covers 13 residues. Germline CDR1 LGHDT, CDR2 YNNKEL (reference sequence). The CDR3: CASSLPSLKTQYF. CDR3 nucleotides: TGTGCCAGCAGCCTACCTAGCCTTAAGACCCAGTACTTC.

The J gene is TRBJ2-3, the V gene TRBV4-3; TRBD1 or TRBD2 may be the D gene (6 bases each). This CDR3 has 15 residues. CDR1 and CDR2 (germline): LGHNA, YSLEER. V was clipped by 0 bases and J by 1 base, with 8 bases between them. CDR3 coding DNA: TGCGCCAGCAGCCAAGAAGGGGGGCGCACAGATACGCAGTATTTT. It codes for CASSQEGGRTDTQYF.

The gene calls are TRBV28 and TRBJ1-1; 8 bases are shared with TRBD1. This CDR3 has 15 amino acids. The V segment lost 3 bases and the J segment 6 bases; nucleotides outside the gene matches: 9. The V gene's germline CDR1 is MDHEN and CDR2 SYDVKM. The CDR3 DNA is TGTGCCAGCAGTTTCCCAGGGGGCGAGGGGTCTGAAGCTTTCTTT. Translated, it gives CASSFPGGEGSEAFF. Filled out from reference TRBV28 and TRBJ1-1, the complete variable domain reads DVKVTQSSRYLVKRTGEKVFLECVQDMDHENMFWYRQDPGLGLRLIYFSYDVKMKEKGDIPEGYSVSREKKERFSLILESASTNQTSMYLCASSFPGGEGSEAFFGQGTRLTVV.

The rearrangement joins TRBV4-1 to TRBJ2-7; no reliable D call. Germline V lookup: CDR1 MGHRA, CDR2 YSYEKL. CDR3 length: 13 amino acids. Deletions cut 3 bases from V and 2 bases from J, with 8 bases between. In nucleotides, the CDR3 is TGCGCCAGCAGCCACCCGACCGCCTACGAGCAGTACTTC. This sequence encodes CASSHPTAYEQYF.

The chain combines TRBV11-1 with TRBJ2-7; TRBD2 aligns across 13 bases. V was clipped by 5 bases and J by 4 bases; unmatched bases: 5. The germline V gene has CDR1 SGHAT and CDR2 FQDESV (reference sequence). The CDR3 runs 15 residues. CDR3 DNA sequence: TGTGCCAGCAGCGTCGGACTAGCGGGAGTATACGAGCAGTACTTC. Amino acid sequence: CASSVGLAGVYEQYF.

The chain employs TRBV7-9 and TRBJ2-5; D unresolved. The germline V gene has CDR1 SEHNR and CDR2 FQNEAQ (reference sequence). The CDR3 runs to 12 residues. V lost 2 bases and J 5 bases, leaving 6 bases between the germline ends. CDR3 nucleotides: TGTGCCAGCAGCTTATCCTGGGAGACCCAGTACTTC. Its translation is CASSLSWETQYF.

This clonotype was observed at least ten times. The chain has TRBV28 and TRBJ2-3, with D uncertain. CDR1 MDHEN and CDR2 SYDVKM come from the germline V gene. The CDR3 consists of 11 residues. Trimming took off 6 bases at V and 7 bases at J, with 8 bases between the two ends. The CDR3 loop is CASSPRNTQYF. The CDR3 DNA reads TGTGCCAGCAGCCCGAGGAATACGCAGTATTTT.

This clonotype appeared a few times. The V and J genes are TRBV5-6 and TRBJ1-5; no clear D. CDR1 is SGHDT and CDR2 is YYEEEE in the germline V gene. Between the trimmed V and J ends, which lost 1 base and 4 bases, there was a span of 6 bases. This CDR3 is built from 13 residues. DNA of the CDR3: TGTGCCAGCAGCTTGTGGCATAATCAGCCCCAGCATTTT. Its translation is CASSLWHNQPQHF.